Presented here are 12 T cell receptor beta chains from one specimen sequenced in a study of T-cell reconstitution after alpha-beta-depleted transplantation in children (dated by TCRdb to the mid-2010s). The library was generated by PCR. Sequencing was performed on an Illumina HiSeq 2500. TCR library preparation used molecular barcoding, with unique molecular identifiers applied to normalize quantification of the TCRbeta repertoire. TCRdb passed the public sequencing reads through fastp at Q25 and MiXCR, retaining productive beta sequences. All rows with the same CDR3 protein become a single entry with the most common DNA and genes. This sample is represented by about 400,000 distinct CDR3 sequences; roughly 22% of them were singletons. Clones ranked in the top ten supply 3.8% of the sample. The sequencing used PBMCs from the stem cell graft donor, collected from the stem cell graft. Every receptor here comes from a human donor who donated a stem cell graft to a child with acute myeloid leukemia.

This clonotype has a handful of counts. The V and J genes are TRBV25-1 and TRBJ1-5, with TRBD1 matching over 8 bases. This CDR3 has 15 residues. The ends lost 4 bases at V and 5 bases at J; junction bases unmatched: 7. Germline CDR1 MGHDK, CDR2 SYGVNS. The CDR3 nucleotides read TGTGCCAGCAGTGGCGGCGTCAGGGGGCATCAGCCCCAGCATTTT. It yields the protein CASSGGVRGHQPQHF.

V is TRBV12-3 or TRBV12-4 and J is TRBJ2-3; D gene ambiguous. The V end lost 7 bases, the J end lost 3 bases, and 11 bases lay between the germline ends. The CDR3 loop spans 13 amino acids. DNA of the CDR3: TGTGCCAGCAATCGGCAAGGGACAGATACGCAGTATTTT. It yields the protein CASNRQGTDTQYF.

The chain couples TRBV2 to TRBJ2-1; 7 nucleotides line up with TRBD1. Trimming cost V 7 bases and J 2 bases; bases outside gene matches: 5. The CDR3 length is 14 residues. Germline loops: CDR1 SNHLY, CDR2 FYNNEI. The CDR3 loop reads CASTGGGAYNEQFF. The DNA for the CDR3 is TGTGCCAGCACAGGGGGTGGTGCCTACAATGAGCAGTTCTTC.

This clonotype was counted between two and nine times. V gene TRBV7-2 combines with J gene TRBJ1-2; TRBD1 is a possible D gene (6 bases). There are 14 residues in the CDR3. The V end was cut by 5 bases, the J end by 4 bases, with 14 bases between. Germline V gene lookup returns CDR1 SGHTA and CDR2 FQGNSA. CDR3 sequence (DNA): TGTGCCAGCAGCCAAATCATACAGGGCTATGGCTACACCTTC. This translates into CASSQIIQGYGYTF.

This clonotype has a count of ten or more. The V call is TRBV12-3 or TRBV12-4, the J call TRBJ1-2; D not certain. Trimming removed 6 bases at V and 9 bases at J, with 11 bases between. This CDR3 region has 11 residues. The CDR3 region has the DNA TGTGCCAGCAGCCGCCTTGAAAGCTACACCTTC. The encoded protein is CASSRLESYTF.

This clonotype was observed a few times. The chain recombines TRBV20-1 with TRBJ2-7; TRBD2 agrees at 8 bases. V lost 5 bases to trimming and J lost 4 bases; unmatched junction nucleotides: 13. The CDR3 is 15 amino acids. Germline CDR1 and CDR2: DFQATT and SNEGSKA (reference sequence). The CDR3 spells CSAPPHGLAGYEQYF. CDR3 DNA sequence: TGCAGTGCTCCCCCGCACGGACTAGCCGGATACGAGCAGTACTTC.

On this clonotype itself: An end of the junction does not agree with germline; a read error may underlie this. The chain is built from TRBV5-1 and TRBJ1-4, with D hard to call. The CDR3 is 13 amino acids. The germline CDR1 and CDR2 sequences are SGHRS and YFSETQ. This chain's CDR3 is CASRLATNEKLFF. The CDR3 DNA reads TGCGCCAGCAGATTGGCAACTAATGAAAAACTGTTTTTT.

The chain recombines TRBV2 with TRBJ2-6; D unresolved. Germline V lookup: CDR1 SNHLY, CDR2 FYNNEI. V was shortened by 3 bases and J by 4 bases, with 10 bases between the two germline ends. CDR3 length equals 15 residues. The CDR3 here is CASSDGVLGANVLTF. The CDR3, as DNA: TGTGCCAGCAGTGATGGAGTCTTGGGGGCCAACGTCCTGACTTTC. Full variable domain (outside the CDR3, taken from reference TRBV2 and TRBJ2-6): EPEVTQTPSHQVTQMGQEVILRCVPISNHLYFYWYRQILGQKVEFLVSFYNNEISEKSEIFDDQFSVERPDGSNFTLKIRSTKLEDSAMYFCASSDGVLGANVLTFGAGSRLTVL.

This clonotype was seen ten or more times. This chain joins TRBV27 and TRBJ2-5, with 9 bases identical to TRBD2. Germline CDR1 is MNHEY and CDR2 is SMNVEV (reference sequence). V gave up 10 bases and J gave up 3 bases; unmatched junction bases: 12. The CDR3 loop spans 15 amino acids. CDR3 residues: CATSFSGSWEETQYF. For the CDR3, the DNA is TGTGCCACTTCGTTTAGCGGGAGTTGGGAAGAGACCCAGTACTTC.

In its sample, this clonotype was seen many times. V is TRBV29-1 and J is TRBJ2-3; tentatively, D is TRBD2 (6 bases). The CDR3 length is 13 residues. Trimming cost V 4 bases and J 2 bases, with 10 bases left between them. Germline V gene lookup returns CDR1 SQVTM and CDR2 ANQGSEA. The CDR3 nucleotides read TGCAGCGTTGGCGGGACCTACACAGATACGCAGTATTTT. This encodes CSVGGTYTDTQYF.

This clonotype occurred a few times. The rearrangement links TRBV11-1 to TRBJ1-6; D remains unclear. CDR1 and CDR2 from the germline V gene are SGHAT and FQDESV (reference sequence). The germline V and J ends were trimmed by 4 bases and 4 bases, with 20 bases remaining between them. The CDR3 sequence is 18 residues long. In DNA form, the CDR3 reads TGTGCCAGCAGCTCCCCCCACGACCAGGATATTTATAATTCACCCCTCCACTTT. Translating gives CASSSPHDQDIYNSPLHF.

The rearrangement links TRBV28 to TRBJ1-2; tentative D call: TRBD1 (5 bases). Looked up from germline, CDR1 is MDHEN and CDR2 is SYDVKM. V was clipped by 6 bases and J by 1 base, with 12 bases between them. The CDR3 sequence is 14 residues long. In DNA form, the CDR3 reads TGTGCCAGCAGGAGACAGTTCAGTAACTATGGCTACACCTTC. The encoded protein is CASRRQFSNYGYTF.